This T cell receptor beta chain was recovered during a study of cytomegalovirus exposure and HLA in healthy donors. General observations from the study: A subsequent analysis found that TCR clusters from the first cohort also tended to co-occur in the approximately 110 validation repertoires, with 90% to 95% of cluster scores above 0. Researchers catalogued over 150 TCR beta chains as cytomegalovirus-associated. Published work reported that the classifier diagnosed cytomegalovirus status with high specificity and sensitivity.

With respect to this clone: Antigen unknown.

Profiling relied on immunoSEQ multiplex PCR, and the TCRdb table lists in-frame clones only, not all of them. In the table there are more than 85,000 clones, roughly 86% of which are singletons. V gave up 6 bases and J gave up 4 bases, with 19 bases separating them. Per germline, CDR1 SNHLY and CDR2 FYNNEI. This CDR3 is 16 amino acids long. The sample taken for sequencing was PBMCs. The J gene is TRBJ1-3, the V gene TRBV2; tentative D call: TRBD1 (6 bases). The TCR comes from a woman aged 18-29 years in good health and CMV-seropositive. The DNA for the CDR3 is TGTGCCAGCAGGCCGATTTCGGGGGGCGCCGGAAACACCATATATTTT. This gives the protein CASRPISGGAGNTIYF. Variable domain in full (rest from reference TRBV2 and TRBJ1-3): EPEVTQTPSHQVTQMGQEVILRCVPISNHLYFYWYRQILGQKVEFLVSFYNNEISEKSEIFDDQFSVERPDGSNFTLKIRSTKLEDSAMYFCASRPISGGAGNTIYFGEGSWLTVV.